The 22 T cell receptor beta chains below were found in one sample sequenced in a study of T-cell reconstitution after alpha-beta-depleted transplantation in children. Unique molecular identifiers tagged the TCRbeta library. MiXCR, applied by TCRdb to the PCR reads, yields one record per CDR3 protein. The data hold 300,000 to 400,000 distinct CDR3 sequences, with about 16% observed a single time. Here the sequenced sample was PBMCs, mostly from graft donor cells, taken 360 days after TCRalphabeta/CD19-depleted stem cell transplant. The receptors shown here come from a male patient aged 2 to 9 who had a stem cell transplant for acute lymphoblastic leukemia, so the T cells may come from the graft donor.

The chain has TRBV28 and TRBJ2-7; D ambiguous. Trimming removed 2 bases from V and 7 bases from J, with 15 bases in between. Germline CDR1 MDHEN, CDR2 SYDVKM. This CDR3 contains 14 residues. CDR3 nucleotide sequence: TGTGCCAGCAGTTTAACGATTTGGCCCCGGGAGCAGTACTTC. It yields the protein CASSLTIWPREQYF.

This clonotype was observed a few times. The chain employs TRBV4-3 and TRBJ2-1; 8 bases align to TRBD1. Germline V CDR1 and CDR2: LGHNA, YSLEER. This CDR3 spans 14 amino acids. V was clipped by 1 base and J by 8 bases; unmatched bases: 4. This CDR3 is CASSQVQGAHEQFF. The CDR3 region has the DNA TGCGCCAGCAGCCAAGTCCAGGGGGCGCATGAGCAGTTCTTC.

This clonotype came up a few times. The V and J genes are TRBV28 and TRBJ1-4; 8 bases are a match to TRBD1. The V segment lost 6 bases and the J segment 7 bases; nucleotides outside the gene matches: 4. There are 13 residues in the CDR3. Looked up from germline, CDR1 is MDHEN and CDR2 is SYDVKM. DNA of the CDR3: TGTGCCAGCAGGCAGGGGGCAAGTGAAAAACTGTTTTTT. This sequence encodes CASRQGASEKLFF.

This clonotype occurred many times. V gene TRBV20-1 combines with J gene TRBJ2-7; possibly TRBD1 for D (6 bases). The CDR3 has 13 amino acids. Germline CDR1 DFQATT, CDR2 SNEGSKA (reference sequence). V was clipped by 2 bases and J by 0 bases, with 8 bases between them. DNA of the CDR3: TGCAGTGCTAGATCAGGGGCCTCCTACGAGCAGTACTTC. It is translated as CSARSGASYEQYF.

The chain links TRBV2 to TRBJ2-3; no clear D gene. This CDR3 has 14 amino acids. Germline loops: CDR1 SNHLY, CDR2 FYNNEI. The ends were cut back, 6 bases at V and 1 base at J, with 11 bases in the middle. In nucleotides, the CDR3 is TGTGCCAGCAGGTTGAGGTCAGGCACAGATACGCAGTATTTT. This sequence encodes CASRLRSGTDTQYF.

This clonotype was seen a few times. This chain links TRBV14 with TRBJ2-3, with D hard to call. The ends were cut back, 0 bases at V and 8 bases at J, with 9 bases in the middle. Germline V gives CDR1 SGHDN, CDR2 FVKESK. The CDR3 spans 13 residues. The CDR3 here is CASSQDDPRTQYF. As DNA, the CDR3 is TGTGCCAGCAGCCAAGATGATCCCCGTACGCAGTATTTT. Full variable domain (remainder filled in from reference TRBV14 and TRBJ2-3): EAGVTQFPSHSVIEKGQTVTLRCDPISGHDNLYWYRRVMGKEIKFLLHFVKESKQDESGMPNNRFLAERTGGTYSTLKVQPAELEDSGVYFCASSQDDPRTQYFGPGTRLTVL.

This clonotype was observed at least ten times. The genes are TRBV4-2 and TRBJ2-7, with 10 bases lining up with TRBD2. Germline lookup yields CDR1 LGHNA and CDR2 YNFKEQ. The trim removed 5 bases at V and 5 bases at J, leaving 12 bases unmatched. This CDR3 has 16 residues. The CDR3 region has the DNA TGTGCCAGCAGCATACAGCGGGAGGGCCTTTATAACGAGCAGTACTTC. The encoded protein is CASSIQREGLYNEQYF.

This clonotype was counted a few times. This chain joins TRBV5-1 and TRBJ2-5; D is unclear. Germline assignment: CDR1 SGHRS and CDR2 YFSETQ. Between the trimmed V and J ends, which lost 2 bases and 2 bases, there was a span of 10 bases. The CDR3 is 14 amino acids. This CDR3 is CASSLVDGQETQYF. The CDR3 nucleotides are TGCGCCAGCAGCTTAGTGGACGGGCAAGAGACCCAGTACTTC.

There are many counts of this clonotype. This chain uses TRBV28 with TRBJ1-4; D gene uncertain. The germline V and J ends were trimmed by 3 bases and 8 bases, with 10 bases remaining between them. Germline CDR1 MDHEN, CDR2 SYDVKM. The CDR3 is 13 amino acids. The CDR3 sequence is CASSLVTGEKLFF. The CDR3 DNA reads TGTGCCAGCAGTTTGGTCACCGGGGAAAAACTGTTTTTT.

J is TRBJ2-1 and V is TRBV4-3; D gene uncertain. V lost 0 bases and J lost 9, with 12 bases in between. This CDR3 spans 14 amino acids. Germline CDR1 LGHNA, CDR2 YSLEER. CDR3 bases: TGCGCCAGCAGCCAAGATCGGGTTTTGGGTGAGCAGTTCTTC. Residues: CASSQDRVLGEQFF.

J is TRBJ1-6 and V is TRBV4-2, with D unclear. This CDR3 is built from 19 residues. Germline V gives CDR1 LGHNA, CDR2 YNFKEQ. Trimming removed 0 bases from V and 0 bases from J, with 15 bases in between. The CDR3 nucleotides read TGTGCCAGCAGCCAAGATTTCAATCCCTCGAGCTCCTATAATTCACCCCTCCACTTT. This gives the protein CASSQDFNPSSSYNSPLHF.

This clonotype was picked up a small number of times. This chain uses TRBV2 with TRBJ2-3; D gene uncertain. The V end lost 4 bases, the J end lost 2 bases, and 10 bases lay between the germline ends. The CDR3 length is 14 residues. Germline-derived CDR1 and CDR2 are SNHLY and FYNNEI. Here the CDR3 DNA reads TGTGCCAGCAGTGTAAGGCTTCCCACAGATACGCAGTATTTT. It codes for CASSVRLPTDTQYF.

V is TRBV6-2 or TRBV6-3 and J is TRBJ2-1, with D hard to call. This CDR3 is built from 20 residues. The germline V gene has CDR1 MNHEY and CDR2 SVGEGT. V dropped 0 bases and J dropped 0 bases, with 21 bases sitting between them. The CDR3 sequence is CASSYSRWAWAARSYNEQFF. The CDR3 bases are TGTGCCAGCAGTTACTCGAGGTGGGCTTGGGCGGCGCGCTCCTACAATGAGCAGTTCTTC.

The J gene is TRBJ1-5, the V gene TRBV3-1; D remains ambiguous. This CDR3 contains 18 residues. V was trimmed by 4 bases and J by 0 bases, leaving 19 bases between them. Germline CDR1 reads LGHDT; CDR2 reads YNNKEL (reference sequence). CDR3 DNA sequence: TGTGCCAGCAGCCCCCATGGGCGGGGTGGGTATAGCAATCAGCCCCAGCATTTT. Its protein is CASSPHGRGGYSNQPQHF.

This clonotype was seen many times. The chain joins TRBV18 to TRBJ2-7; D uncertain. The CDR3 is 14 amino acids. V lost 0 bases and J 6 bases, leaving 12 bases between the germline ends. Per germline, CDR1 KGHSH and CDR2 LQKENI. The CDR3 DNA reads TGTGCCAGCTCACCACCCGGACCTAGGGCCGAGCAGTACTTC. Translating gives CASSPPGPRAEQYF.

As to this clonotype: The junction shows a germline mismatch at one end, possibly a read error. V is TRBV7-2 and J is TRBJ2-5, with 7 positions matching TRBD2. The CDR3 contains 15 residues. The germline gives CDR1 SGHTA, CDR2 FQGNSA. The CDR3 region is CASSLAGGLQESQYF. The CDR3, as DNA: TGTGCCAGCAGCTTAGCGGGAGGGTTACAAGAGTCCCAGTACTTC.

This clonotype has only a few counts. J is TRBJ2-1 and V is TRBV20-1; the D call may be TRBD1 or TRBD2 (6 bases each). The germline gives CDR1 DFQATT, CDR2 SNEGSKA (reference sequence). The CDR3 runs 17 residues. Trimming cost V 3 bases and J 0 bases, with 18 bases left between them. For the CDR3, the DNA is TGCAGTGCTAGGGGGGGCAGGGACTCGGGCTCCTACAATGAGCAGTTCTTC. This encodes CSARGGRDSGSYNEQFF.

This clonotype was seen only a few times. The rearrangement joins TRBV27 to TRBJ2-1; tentative D call: TRBD1 (6 bases). Looked up from germline, CDR1 is MNHEY and CDR2 is SMNVEV (reference sequence). Trimming left V 1 base short and J 4 bases short, with 8 bases between. CDR3 length: 14 residues. The CDR3 sequence is CASSLWGPYNEQFF. The DNA of the CDR3 is TGTGCCAGCAGTTTATGGGGGCCTTACAATGAGCAGTTCTTC.

This chain joins TRBV12-3 or TRBV12-4 and TRBJ2-2; 9 positions agree with TRBD1. Trimming cost V 5 bases and J 6 bases; bases outside gene matches: 4. The CDR3 spans 14 residues. The CDR3 nucleotides read TGTGCCAGCAGTGAATGGACAGGGGCCGGGGAGCTGTTTTTT. Its translation is CASSEWTGAGELFF.

In this sample, this clonotype turned up a few times. V usage is TRBV28 and J usage is TRBJ1-1, with a tentative D call TRBD1 (5 bases). This CDR3 contains 12 residues. Per the germline V gene, CDR1 is MDHEN and CDR2 is SYDVKM. Trimming took 5 bases from V and 1 from J, leaving 5 bases between them. In nucleotides, the CDR3 is TGTGCCAGCAGTACAGGGAACACTGAAGCTTTCTTT. The encoded protein is CASSTGNTEAFF.

V and J are TRBV7-8 and TRBJ2-2; 9 positions agree with TRBD1. The ends lost 8 bases at V and 1 base at J; junction bases unmatched: 2. CDR1 and CDR2 (germline): SGHVS, FQNEAQ. The CDR3 runs 14 residues. The CDR3, as DNA: TGTGCCAGCTCGGACAGGGGGAACACCGGGGAGCTGTTTTTT. It is translated as CASSDRGNTGELFF.

This clonotype was seen only a few times. The chain is built from TRBV29-1 and TRBJ2-6; D possibly corresponds to TRBD1 (6 bases). Between the trimmed V and J ends, which lost 8 bases and 0 bases, there was a span of 11 bases. The CDR3 sequence is 14 residues long. Germline assignment: CDR1 SQVTM and CDR2 ANQGSEA. CDR3 in DNA: TGCAGCCAGGGACACCGCTCTGGGGCCAACGTCCTGACTTTC. Protein product: CSQGHRSGANVLTF.